This TCR beta chain came from a study of blood T cell repertoires in COVID-19. The protocol was immunoSEQ multiplex PCR, while the TCRdb copy is restricted to in-frame clones and leaves out a portion. The sample gives under 110,000 clones, under 85% of which show up once; about 14% is in the top ten. Germline lookup yields CDR1 GTSNPN and CDR2 SVGIG (reference sequence). The germline V and J ends were trimmed by 1 base and 7 bases, with 10 bases remaining between them. The CDR3 loop spans 12 amino acids. This clone has just one count. The sequence was collected from a woman aged 55-70 years with acute or convalescent COVID-19. The sequencing input was peripheral blood. The chain combines TRBV30 with TRBJ1-1; TRBD1 is a possible D gene (5 bases). The CDR3 region is CAWSDTGVEAFF. CDR3 sequence (DNA): TGTGCCTGGAGTGACACAGGCGTTGAAGCTTTCTTT. The full variable domain, in which reference TRBV30 and TRBJ1-1 provide the parts outside the CDR3, is SQTIHQWPATLVQPVGSPLSLECTVEGTSNPNLYWYRQAAGRGLQLLFYSVGIGQISSEVPQNLSASRPQDRQFILSSKKLLLSDSGFYLCAWSDTGVEAFFGQGTRLTVV.